Listed here are 14 T cell receptor beta chains from one sample, sequenced in a study of cytomegalovirus exposure and HLA in healthy donors. The PCR ran on 60 Vbeta and 13 Jbeta primers. Assay: immunoSEQ multiplex PCR; the TCRdb copy retains only in-frame clones and omits some. The sample records about 95,000 clones, roughly 80% being singletons. The sequencing sample was made of PBMCs. The receptors shown here come from a man in his thirties or forties in good health and CMV-seropositive.

In DNA form, the CDR3 reads TGTGCCAGCAGTCCGGACAGCCTCTTGGGCACAGATACGCAGTATTTT. Its translation is CASSPDSLLGTDTQYF. This chain links TRBV28 with TRBJ2-3; D is perhaps TRBD1 (6 bases). The CDR3 length is 16 residues. Germline V lookup: CDR1 MDHEN, CDR2 SYDVKM. With 5 bases removed from V and 1 base from J, the gap between germline ends came to 16 bases.

The chain couples TRBV19 to TRBJ2-7, with 7 bases lining up with TRBD1. With V trimmed by 3 bases and J by 4 bases, 3 bases remained unmatched. The CDR3 loop spans 13 amino acids. CDR1 and CDR2 (germline): LNHDA, SQIVND (reference sequence). The CDR3: CASSIGGQYEQYF. CDR3 DNA sequence: TGTGCCAGTAGTATTGGGGGACAGTACGAGCAGTACTTC.

The chain couples TRBV4-1 to TRBJ1-2; no clear D. Germline loops: CDR1 MGHRA, CDR2 YSYEKL. There are 13 residues in the CDR3. V shed 1 base and J shed 4 bases, with 7 bases lying between them. CDR3 bases: TGCGCCAGCAGCCAAGTCCCGGTCTATGGCTACACCTTC. This gives the protein CASSQVPVYGYTF.

V gene TRBV5-6 combines with J gene TRBJ2-5, with 9 bases fitting TRBD1. Judging by the DNA end, TRBJ2-7 fits better; the J call may be wrong. The CDR3 sequence is 17 residues long. CDR1 is SGHDT, CDR2 YYEEEE, per germline. CDR3 sequence reads: CASSLSHGTGMPYEQYF. The DNA for the CDR3 is TGTGCCAGCAGCTTGTCCCATGGGACAGGGATGCCCTACGAGCAGTACTTC.

The rearrangement uses TRBV14 and TRBJ1-1, with D possibly matching TRBD1 (6 bases). Germline CDR1 reads SGHDN; CDR2 reads FVKESK. The CDR3 covers 13 residues. Trimming stripped 4 bases from V and 3 bases from J, with 9 bases between. CDR3 in DNA: TGTGCCAGCAGCCTCAGGGGCTACACTGAAGCTTTCTTT. Amino acids: CASSLRGYTEAFF.

CDR3: CASSLQREFEQYF. CDR3 in DNA: TGTGCCAGCAGCTTACAGCGGGAGTTCGAGCAGTACTTC. V is TRBV7-2 and J is TRBJ2-7; 8 nucleotides match TRBD2. Germline CDR1 and CDR2: SGHTA and FQGNSA. The CDR3 spans 13 residues. V gave up 2 bases and J gave up 6 bases; unmatched junction bases: 3.

The rearrangement links TRBV27 to TRBJ2-5; weak D call: TRBD2 (7 bases). This CDR3 is built from 13 residues. The V gene lost 2 bases and the J gene lost 7 bases, with 11 bases spanning the gap. Germline CDR1 MNHEY, CDR2 SMNVEV (reference sequence). The CDR3 DNA reads TGTGCCAGCAGTTTAGCAGGGGAGGGGACCCAGTACTTC. It translates to CASSLAGEGTQYF.

This rearrangement joins TRBV4-3 to TRBJ1-5; D perhaps matches TRBD1 (6 bases). Germline CDR1 and CDR2: LGHNA and YSLEER. The CDR3 length is 17 residues. Between the trimmed V and J ends, which lost 0 bases and 1 base, there was a span of 13 bases. Written as DNA, the CDR3 is TGCGCCAGCAGCCAAGAAAGGGGGGGGGAAAGCAATCAGCCCCAGCATTTT. Translated, it gives CASSQERGGESNQPQHF.

The gene calls are TRBV18 and TRBJ1-5; 7 nucleotides align to TRBD1. This CDR3 spans 14 amino acids. The germline CDR1 and CDR2 sequences are KGHSH and LQKENI. V shed 5 bases, J shed 1 base, and the junction held 2 bases outside the gene matches. DNA of the CDR3: TGTGCCAGCTCATCACAGGGGAGCAATCAGCCCCAGCATTTT. It is translated as CASSSQGSNQPQHF.

The chain employs TRBV6-5 and TRBJ2-3; 14 bases align to TRBD2. The CDR3 runs to 16 residues. Germline-derived CDR1 and CDR2 are MNHEY and SVGAGI. Trimming removed 4 bases from V and 7 bases from J; junction bases left unmatched: 7. CDR3 nucleotides: TGTGCCAGCAGTTCTACCGGGACTAGCGGGAGAAATACGCAGTATTTT. Protein: CASSSTGTSGRNTQYF.

This clone was seen a single time. The chain recombines TRBV18 with TRBJ1-4; TRBD1 matches at 7 bases. CDR3 length equals 14 residues. Losses at the gene ends were 6 bases for V and 5 bases for J; bases not matched to a gene: 6. Germline CDR1 is KGHSH and CDR2 is LQKENI. CDR3 region: CASSEGAQNEKLFF. The CDR3 nucleotides read TGTGCCAGCTCCGAGGGGGCGCAGAATGAAAAACTGTTTTTT.

In the case of this clone: Mismatch with germline at one junction end may stem from a read error. The chain uses TRBV5-6 and TRBJ2-7; perhaps TRBD2 as D (6 bases). Germline V CDR1 and CDR2: SGHDT, YYEEEE. CDR3 size: 15 residues. The CDR3: CASSIRDFFSHEQYF. The DNA for the CDR3 is TGTGCCAGCAGCATCCGGGACTTCTTCTCCCACGAGCAGTACTTC.

Turning to this clone: Within the sample, other DNA sequences also encode this same CDR3. This chain connects TRBV28 to TRBJ2-1; 8 nucleotides agree with TRBD2. V shed 5 bases, J shed 0 bases, and the junction held 6 bases outside the gene matches. Germline CDR1 is MDHEN and CDR2 is SYDVKM. CDR3 length: 16 residues. The CDR3 sequence: CASSPTSGSSYNEQFF. CDR3 bases: TGTGCCAGCAGTCCTACTAGCGGTAGCTCCTACAATGAGCAGTTCTTC.

The genes are TRBV6-5 and TRBJ1-1, with 11 nucleotides matching TRBD1. The CDR3 spans 13 residues. J lost 9 bases, V lost 7 bases, and 7 bases had no gene match. Germline CDR1 reads MNHEY; CDR2 reads SVGAGI. The CDR3 DNA reads as TGTGCCAGCACCGTTGGACAGGGGGCGAAAGCTTTCTTT. As protein: CASTVGQGAKAFF.